These T cell receptor beta chains were read from a single sample in a study of T cells in Graves' hyperthyroidism and ophthalmopathy. TCRdb fed the multiplex PCR reads into MiXCR, producing one record per CDR3 protein. In the table there are about 840,000 distinct CDR3 sequences, around 38% of which are singletons. The sample consisted of blood. The receptors come from a man between 18 and 29 years old with Graves' hyperthyroidism. CDR3s include the opening cysteine and the closing phenylalanine or tryptophan. A D gene is named only where the DNA matches it firmly. A row's size may be missing; if present it is once, few, many or a size class.

J	V	D	size	DNA	CDR3
TRBJ1-1	TRBV12-3/TRBV12-4	NA	NA	TGTGCCTGCGGGCCAGGGATGAACACTGAAGCTTTCTTT	CACGPGMNTEAFF
TRBJ1-5	TRBV20-1	TRBD1	few	TGCAGTGCTACCAGGGGGGGGGGGAATCAGCCCCAGCATTTT	CSATRGGGNQPQHF
TRBJ1-5	TRBV20-1	NA	NA	TGCAGTGCCAGAGATTGGCAGAATAGCAATCAGCCCCAGCATTTT	CSARDWQNSNQPQHF
TRBJ1-6	TRBV10-3	NA	NA	TGTGCCATCAGTGCGTCCTCCCAAGGCACCGGGGTCGCGAATTCACCCCTCCACTTT	CAISASSQGTGVANSPLHF
TRBJ1-3	TRBV9	NA	once	TGTGTCAGCAGCGTAGCCGCCCAGGCTGGAAACACCATATATTTT	CVSSVAAQAGNTIYF
TRBJ2-5	TRBV12-3/TRBV12-4	NA	NA	TGTGCCAGCAGTTTAAGTTCTACTCAAGAGACCCAGTACTTC	CASSLSSTQETQYF
TRBJ1-5	TRBV12-3/TRBV12-4	NA	NA	TGTGCCAGCAGTTCCCAGGGACCTTCCGGAAATCAGCCCCAGCATTTT	CASSSQGPSGNQPQHF
TRBJ1-2	TRBV24-1	NA	NA	TGTGCCAGCAGTTCAGAGGGACCCAGTAACTATGGCTACACCTTC	CASSSEGPSNYGYTF
TRBJ1-1	TRBV5-1	TRBD1	few	TGCGCCAGCAGCTTGAACCGGGGACAGGGAGCTTTCTTT	CASSLNRGQGAFF
TRBJ1-1	TRBV12-3/TRBV12-4	NA	few	TGTACCAGCAGTTTCCACATGAACACTGAAGCTTTCTTT	CTSSFHMNTEAFF
TRBJ2-7	TRBV25-1	TRBD2	many	TGTGCCAGCAGTGACTCGGGACTAGCGGGAGGCGAGCAGTACTTC	CASSDSGLAGGEQYF
TRBJ2-5	TRBV7-6	NA	NA	TGTGCCAGCAGCTTAGAACCCTCTACCGGAGATACGCAGTACTTC	CASSLEPSTGDTQYF
TRBJ2-5	TRBV29-1	NA	many	TGCAGCGTTGAAGAAATGGAGACCCAGTACTTC	CSVEEMETQYF
TRBJ1-2	TRBV10-3	NA	many	TGTGCCATCACCCCAGGACGATATGGCTACACCTTC	CAITPGRYGYTF
TRBJ1-5	TRBV7-2	NA	NA	TGTGCCAGCAGCTTAACACAGACTAGCAATCAGCCCCAGCATTTT	CASSLTQTSNQPQHF
TRBJ1-4	TRBV9	NA	many	TGTGCCAGCAGCGATGCAACTAATGAAAAACTGTTTTTT	CASSDATNEKLFF
TRBJ1-5	TRBV10-3	NA	NA	TGTGCCAGCGAGACTGACCAAGGGGGCAATCAGCCCCAGCATTTT	CASETDQGGNQPQHF
TRBJ2-2	TRBV10-3	NA	NA	TGTGCCATCAGTGAACTCGATTACTACCTGAACACCGGGGAGCTGTTTTTT	CAISELDYYLNTGELFF
TRBJ1-1	TRBV6-1	NA	NA	TGTGCCAGCAGTTACTCTACCGAGGGGTGGAACACTGAAGCTTTCTTT	CASSYSTEGWNTEAFF
TRBJ2-5	TRBV5-1	NA	once	TGCGCCAGCAGCTTGGGGGACAATCAGCCCCAGTACTTC	CASSLGDNQPQYF
TRBJ1-5	TRBV6-5	NA	many	TGTGCCAGCAGTTACAGGGCAGGGCGGGATCAGCCCCAGCATTTT	CASSYRAGRDQPQHF
TRBJ1-5	TRBV28	NA	few	TGTGCCAGCAGTTTAATGGGGCAGAGCAATCAGCCCCAGCATTTT	CASSLMGQSNQPQHF
TRBJ1-1	TRBV29-1	NA	many	TGCAGCGTTAATTCGGGGCCCGCTGAAGCTTTCTTT	CSVNSGPAEAFF
TRBJ1-5	TRBV5-5	NA	many	TGTGCCAGCAGCTTGTACGTCACAGATCAGCCCCAGCATTTT	CASSLYVTDQPQHF
TRBJ2-7	TRBV7-9	NA	many	TGTGCCAGCAGTGTATCCTACGAGCAGTACTTC	CASSVSYEQYF
TRBJ1-2	TRBV10-3	NA	many	TGTGCCATCAGTTCAACCCCGGGGGGCAACTATGGCTACACCTTC	CAISSTPGGNYGYTF
TRBJ1-5	TRBV20-1	NA	few	TGCAGTGTTCCCCCGGCGGGGGGAGTGGGTCAGCCCCAGCATTTT	CSVPPAGGVGQPQHF
TRBJ1-4	TRBV12-3/TRBV12-4	TRBD1	few	TGTGCCAGCAGCCCCCACAAGGACAGGGGACGGGAAAAACTGTTTTTT	CASSPHKDRGREKLFF
TRBJ1-1	TRBV7-9	NA	many	TGTGCCAGCAGCTTACGGGACAAAGCGACTGAAGCTTTCTTT	CASSLRDKATEAFF
TRBJ1-4	TRBV20-1	TRBD1	NA	TGCGGTGCTAGAAACCCGGAAGGACAGGGCTTCGCTAATGAAAAACTGTTTTTT	CGARNPEGQGFANEKLFF
TRBJ1-1	TRBV20-1	NA	few	TGCAGTGCTAGAGAAAGGCCAGCCACTGAAGCTTTCTTT	CSARERPATEAFF
TRBJ1-5	TRBV20-1	NA	many	TGCAGTGCTAACGACTATAGCAATCAGCCCCAGCATTTT	CSANDYSNQPQHF
TRBJ1-1	TRBV7-6	NA	many	TGTGCCAGCAGCTTAGGAGAAGGGACGAACACTGAAGCTTTCTTT	CASSLGEGTNTEAFF
TRBJ1-6	TRBV20-1	TRBD1	many	TGCAGTGCCCCGACAGGGGGCGGCTCACCCCTCCACTTT	CSAPTGGGSPLHF
TRBJ2-2	TRBV9	NA	NA	TGTGCCAGCAGCACACAGGGTCTTACCGGGGAGCTGTTTTTT	CASSTQGLTGELFF
TRBJ2-7	TRBV12-3/TRBV12-4	TRBD2	NA	TGTGCCGGCAGTTTCAGCGGGAGGGCCAGCTACGAGCAGTACTTC	CAGSFSGRASYEQYF
TRBJ1-4	TRBV4-1	TRBD1	NA	TGCGCCAGCAGCCAAGCAGGGGGCCACGAAAAACTGTTTTTT	CASSQAGGHEKLFF
TRBJ1-2	TRBV9	TRBD1	NA	TGTGCCAGCAGCGTGGGGACAGGGGAATATGGCTACACCTTC	CASSVGTGEYGYTF
TRBJ2-7	TRBV6-6	TRBD2	many	TGTGCCAGCAATACCGGGACTAGCAACTTCGAGCAGTACTTC	CASNTGTSNFEQYF
TRBJ2-5	TRBV20-1	TRBD2	NA	TGCAGTGCTAGCGCGGGGGGGGCCGAGACCCAGTACTTC	CSASAGGAETQYF
TRBJ2-2	TRBV5-4	NA	NA	TGTGCCAGCAGCCTTGAAAACGCGAACACCGGGGAGCTGTTTTTT	CASSLENANTGELFF
TRBJ1-1	TRBV20-1	NA	NA	TGCAGTGCTAGAGATCGGGCCGGGCCGAACACTGAAGCTTTCTTT	CSARDRAGPNTEAFF
TRBJ1-4	TRBV10-3	NA	NA	TGTGCCATCAGTGAGAATGACGGTGAAAAACTGTTTTTT	CAISENDGEKLFF
TRBJ2-7	TRBV19	TRBD2	few	TGTGCCAGTAGCCCAGTCGGACTAGCTCTTGAGTACGAGCAGTACTTC	CASSPVGLALEYEQYF
TRBJ1-1	TRBV2	NA	many	TGTGCCAGCAGTAGAGGACAGTGGGGTACTGAAGCTTTCTTT	CASSRGQWGTEAFF
TRBJ2-7	TRBV7-9	TRBD2	many	TGTGCCAGCAGCTTTGGACTAGACGAGCAGTACTTC	CASSFGLDEQYF
TRBJ2-7	TRBV29-1	TRBD1	NA	TGCAGTGCATTCCCGGGACAGGCGATCAATGAGCAGTACTTC	CSAFPGQAINEQYF
TRBJ2-2	TRBV7-3	NA	NA	TGTGCCAGCAGCTTAACCGCAGATATGAACACCGGGGAGCTGTTTTTT	CASSLTADMNTGELFF
TRBJ2-2	TRBV20-1	TRBD1	NA	TGCAGTGCTCCCGACAGGGGTCTTAACACCGGGGAGCTGTTTTTT	CSAPDRGLNTGELFF
TRBJ2-2	TRBV29-1	NA	NA	TGCAGCTTGTGGACCGGGGAGCTGTTTTTT	CSLWTGELFF
TRBJ1-5	TRBV2	NA	many	TGTGCCAGCAATTCTTTCAGGGACCAGCCCCAGCATTTT	CASNSFRDQPQHF
TRBJ1-5	TRBV12-3/TRBV12-4	NA	NA	TGTGCCAGCAGTATCGACACCGCTAATCAGCCCCAGCATTTT	CASSIDTANQPQHF
TRBJ1-4	TRBV14	NA	NA	TGTGCCAGCAGCCTCCACAGGACGAAAAATGAAAAACTGTTTTTT	CASSLHRTKNEKLFF